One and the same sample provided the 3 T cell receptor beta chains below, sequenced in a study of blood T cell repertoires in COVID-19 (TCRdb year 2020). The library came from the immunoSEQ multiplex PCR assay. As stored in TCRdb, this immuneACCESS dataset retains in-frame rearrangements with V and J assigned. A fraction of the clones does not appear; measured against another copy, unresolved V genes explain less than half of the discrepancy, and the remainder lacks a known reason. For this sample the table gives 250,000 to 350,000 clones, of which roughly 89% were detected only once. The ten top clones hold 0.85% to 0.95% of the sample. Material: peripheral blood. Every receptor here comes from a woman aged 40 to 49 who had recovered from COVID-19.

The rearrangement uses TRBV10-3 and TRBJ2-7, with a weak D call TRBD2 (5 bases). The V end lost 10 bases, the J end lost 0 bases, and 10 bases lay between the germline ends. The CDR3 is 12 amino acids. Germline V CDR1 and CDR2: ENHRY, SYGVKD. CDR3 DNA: TGTGCCACCTCGGGGAGCTCCTACGAGCAGTACTTC. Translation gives CATSGSSYEQYF.

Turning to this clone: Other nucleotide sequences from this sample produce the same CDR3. CDR3 coding DNA: TGTGCCAGCAGTGAAGGCGGGTATAGCAATCAGCCCCAGCATTTT. Amino acid sequence: CASSEGGYSNQPQHF. The chain joins TRBV2 to TRBJ1-5; D is unresolved. Trimming pared 1 base from V and 0 bases from J, leaving 7 bases between. Germline CDR1 SNHLY, CDR2 FYNNEI. The CDR3 loop spans 15 amino acids.

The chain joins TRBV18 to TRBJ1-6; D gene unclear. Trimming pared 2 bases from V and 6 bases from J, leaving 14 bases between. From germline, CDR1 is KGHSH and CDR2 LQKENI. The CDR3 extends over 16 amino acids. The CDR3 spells CASSPATGEGNSPLHF. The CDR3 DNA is TGTGCCAGCTCACCAGCCACGGGTGAGGGTAATTCACCCCTCCACTTT.